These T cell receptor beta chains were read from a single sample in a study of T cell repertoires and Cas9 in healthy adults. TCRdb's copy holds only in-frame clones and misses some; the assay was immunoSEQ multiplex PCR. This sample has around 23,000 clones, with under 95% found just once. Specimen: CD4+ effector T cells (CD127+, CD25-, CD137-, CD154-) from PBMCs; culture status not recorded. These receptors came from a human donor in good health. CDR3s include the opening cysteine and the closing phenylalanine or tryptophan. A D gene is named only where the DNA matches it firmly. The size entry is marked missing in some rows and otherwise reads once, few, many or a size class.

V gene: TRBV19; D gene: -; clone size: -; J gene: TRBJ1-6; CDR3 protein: CATRARGPRNSPLHF; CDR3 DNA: TGTGCCACGCGAGCGAGGGGTCCGCGAAATTCACCCCTCCACTTT
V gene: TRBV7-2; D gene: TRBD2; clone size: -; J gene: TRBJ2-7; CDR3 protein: CASSLTSGALEQYF; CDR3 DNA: TGTGCCAGCAGCTTAACTAGCGGGGCCCTCGAGCAGTACTTC
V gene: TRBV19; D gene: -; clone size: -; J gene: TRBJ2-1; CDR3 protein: CASSMRLADYNEQFF; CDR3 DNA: TGTGCCAGTAGTATGCGCCTCGCGGACTACAATGAGCAGTTCTTC
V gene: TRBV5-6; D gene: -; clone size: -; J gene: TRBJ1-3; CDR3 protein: CASRVRGHGNTIYF; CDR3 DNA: TGTGCCAGCAGGGTCCGGGGGCACGGAAACACCATATATTTT
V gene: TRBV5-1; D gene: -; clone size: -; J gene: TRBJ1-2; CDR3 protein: CASSLGADYGYTF; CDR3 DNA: TGCGCCAGCAGCTTGGGGGCTGACTATGGCTACACCTTC
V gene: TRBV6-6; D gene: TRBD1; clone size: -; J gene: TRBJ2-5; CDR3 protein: CASSFPGGETQYF; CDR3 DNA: TGTGCCAGCAGTTTCCCAGGGGGAGAGACCCAGTACTTC
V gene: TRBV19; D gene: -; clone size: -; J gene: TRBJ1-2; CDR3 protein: CASSNGRGAYFGYTF; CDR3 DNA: TGTGCCAGTAGTAACGGTCGGGGGGCGTACTTTGGCTACACCTTC
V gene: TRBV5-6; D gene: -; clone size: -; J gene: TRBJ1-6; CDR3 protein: CASSFPYGNSPLHF; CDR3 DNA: TGTGCCAGCAGCTTTCCCTACGGGAATTCACCCCTCCACTTT
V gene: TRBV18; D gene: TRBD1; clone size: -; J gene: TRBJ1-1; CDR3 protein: CASSPGGTGVNTEAFF; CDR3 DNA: TGTGCCAGCTCACCTGGGGGAACAGGGGTGAACACTGAAGCTTTCTTT
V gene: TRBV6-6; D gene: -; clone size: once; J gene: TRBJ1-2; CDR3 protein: CASSSGSNYGYTF; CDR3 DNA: TGTGCCAGCAGCTCCGGGTCGAACTATGGCTACACCTTC
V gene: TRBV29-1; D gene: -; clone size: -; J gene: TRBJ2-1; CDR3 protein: CSVGFRGEQFF; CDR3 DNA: TGCAGCGTTGGGTTTCGGGGTGAGCAGTTCTTC
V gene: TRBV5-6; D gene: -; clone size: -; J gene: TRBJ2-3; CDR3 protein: CASSLVGPSDTQYF; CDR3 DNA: TGTGCCAGCAGCTTGGTAGGGCCATCAGATACGCAGTATTTT
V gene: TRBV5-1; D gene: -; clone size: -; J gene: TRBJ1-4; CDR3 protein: CASKIDLNEKLFF; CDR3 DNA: TGCGCCAGCAAAATCGACCTTAATGAAAAACTGTTTTTT
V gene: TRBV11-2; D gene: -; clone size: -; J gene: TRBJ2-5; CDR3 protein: CASSYQRPGETQYF; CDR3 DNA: TGTGCCAGCAGCTACCAACGACCCGGAGAGACCCAGTACTTC
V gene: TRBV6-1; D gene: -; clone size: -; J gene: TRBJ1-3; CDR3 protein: CATLLGSFSGNTIYF; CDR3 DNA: TGTGCCACCCTCCTTGGCAGCTTCTCTGGAAACACCATATATTTT
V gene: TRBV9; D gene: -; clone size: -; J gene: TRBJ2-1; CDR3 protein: CASSVGPSGRANEQFF; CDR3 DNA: TGTGCCAGCAGCGTAGGCCCCTCGGGCAGGGCAAATGAGCAGTTCTTC
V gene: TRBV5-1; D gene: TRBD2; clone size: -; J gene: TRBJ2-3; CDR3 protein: CASSLALAGGSNTQYF; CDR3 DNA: TGCGCCAGCAGCTTGGCCCTAGCGGGAGGGTCGAATACGCAGTATTTT
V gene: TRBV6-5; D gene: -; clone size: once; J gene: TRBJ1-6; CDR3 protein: CASSYGVSNNSPLHF; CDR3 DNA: TGTGCCAGCAGTTACGGGGTTTCAAATAATTCACCCCTCCACTTT
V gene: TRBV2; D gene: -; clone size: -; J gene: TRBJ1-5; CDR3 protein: CASSGQRGNQPQHF; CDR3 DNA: TGTGCCAGCAGTGGACAGAGGGGTAATCAGCCCCAGCATTTT
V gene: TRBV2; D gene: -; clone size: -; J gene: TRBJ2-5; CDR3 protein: CASTLDTGQETQYF; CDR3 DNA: TGTGCCAGCACCCTCGATACCGGGCAAGAGACCCAGTACTTC